The present entry profiles one T cell receptor beta chain with its context. This sample is part of a study of shared clonotypes between healthy human individuals. V gave up 8 bases and J gave up 0 bases; unmatched junction bases: 10. This CDR3 spans 17 amino acids. Germline V gives CDR1 MNHEY, CDR2 SMNVEV (reference sequence). The study drew its donors from healthy HIV-negative adults without recent acute infections or vaccinations. Each unsorted sample relied on about 90 million PBMCs as its source of genomic DNA. In the authors' methods: In the immunoSEQ data, sequences were junction-only and lacked quality scores, so filtering differed. Some clones are missing from TCRdb's copy, which holds only in-frame ones; the method was immunoSEQ multiplex PCR. V and J calls and clone size are copied from that table; D and trimming were computed from the DNA. This sample has 450,000 to 550,000 clones; around 74% occur once, and the top ten carry under 15%.

The sequenced sample was PBMCs. J is TRBJ2-6 and V is TRBV27; 7 bases agree with TRBD1. The sequence was obtained from a woman aged 35 to 49 in good health. Some clones in this sample may be carry-over from other donors' samples. CDR3 residues: CASYDDGTASGANVLTF. In DNA, the CDR3 is TGTGCCAGCTATGATGACGGGACAGCCTCTGGGGCCAACGTCCTGACTTTC.